Below, one T cell receptor (beta chain) is given with its context. The sample is drawn from a study of cytomegalovirus exposure and HLA in healthy donors. This CDR3 comprises 16 residues. CDR1 is KGHSH, CDR2 LQKENI, per germline. V lost 0 bases and J lost 5; bases outside the gene matches: 1. The PCR was carried out with 60 Vbeta primers and 13 Jbeta primers. Using immunoSEQ multiplex PCR, the repertoire was profiled, and TCRdb retains in-frame clones only, with some absent. The table shows 85,000 to 100,000 clones, with about two thirds occurring only once. V gene TRBV18 combines with J gene TRBJ2-1, with TRBD2 identical over 13 bases. Sequenced sample: PBMCs. This sequence was found in a man aged 45-60 years in good health and CMV-seronegative. The CDR3 is CASSPPTSGGNNEQFF. In nucleotides, the CDR3 is TGTGCCAGCTCACCACCGACTAGCGGGGGGAACAATGAGCAGTTCTTC.